What follows are 23 T cell receptor beta chains derived from one specimen sequenced in a study of T-cell memory formation after mild COVID-19. Each CDR3 protein gets one entry after TCRdb re-called the 5' RACE reads with MiXCR. The sample has 85,000 to 130,000 distinct CDR3 sequences, over 10% seen once. Sequenced: PBMCs or a T cell subset sorted from them (not recorded which). The receptors come from an adult woman who had mild COVID-19 (a few samples of this study predate the infection). Cell type and time point are not known.

This clonotype occurred a few times. The V gene is TRBV5-1, the J gene TRBJ1-2; D gene unclear. V lost 0 bases, J lost 4 bases, and 10 bases lay in between. The CDR3 spans 14 residues. Germline CDR1 SGHRS, CDR2 YFSETQ. CDR3 DNA: TGCGCCAGCAGCTTGGCCGAAAGGGCCTATGGCTACACCTTC. The encoded protein is CASSLAERAYGYTF.

The chain uses TRBV5-1 and TRBJ1-2, with D perhaps matching TRBD1 (6 bases). Germline V gene lookup returns CDR1 SGHRS and CDR2 YFSETQ. CDR3 length: 14 amino acids. The V end was cut by 0 bases, the J end by 8 bases, with 14 bases between. CDR3 in DNA: TGCGCCAGCAGCTTGGATCAAACAGGGCCCGGCTACACCTTC. It yields the protein CASSLDQTGPGYTF.

There are a few counts of this clonotype. The rearrangement links TRBV12-3 or TRBV12-4 to TRBJ2-3; 7 bases match TRBD1. The V gene end was trimmed by 5 bases and the J gene end by 1 base; junction bases not matched to a gene: 6. The CDR3 totals 15 residues. CDR3 region: CASSGTDRGTDTQYF. Here the CDR3 DNA reads TGTGCCAGCAGTGGGACCGACAGGGGCACAGATACGCAGTATTTT.

This chain's CDR3 is CASSRRGSLEQYF. In DNA form, the CDR3 reads TGTGCCAGCAGCCGGAGAGGGAGCCTCGAGCAGTACTTC. The rearrangement links TRBV14 to TRBJ2-7; tentative D call: TRBD2 (5 bases). V was clipped by 4 bases and J by 6 bases, with 13 bases between them. Germline V gene lookup returns CDR1 SGHDN and CDR2 FVKESK. The CDR3 spans 13 residues.

V is TRBV20-1 and J is TRBJ1-1; unclear D gene. Trimming left V 5 bases short and J 8 bases short, with 15 bases between. The CDR3 totals 12 residues. CDR1 is DFQATT, CDR2 SNEGSKA, per germline (reference sequence). CDR3 nucleotide sequence: TGCAGTGCTGCCCCTGGGGTCGCAGAAGCTTTCTTT. It translates to CSAAPGVAEAFF.

CDR3 region: CASSGVGENIQYF. The CDR3 coding sequence is TGCGCCAGCAGCGGGGTTGGGGAAAACATTCAGTACTTC. The rearrangement links TRBV5-1 to TRBJ2-4, with D unresolved. The CDR3 spans 13 residues. Trimming took off 4 bases at V and 5 bases at J, with 10 bases between the two ends. Looked up from germline, CDR1 is SGHRS and CDR2 is YFSETQ.

V and J are TRBV24-1 and TRBJ2-1; 11 nucleotides align to TRBD1. The germline gives CDR1 KGHDR, CDR2 SFDVKD. The CDR3 contains 15 residues. The V and J ends lost 7 bases and 7 bases, in that order; junction bases with no gene match: 8. The CDR3 protein is CATSYGTGGGNEQFF. The CDR3 DNA reads as TGTGCCACCAGCTACGGGACAGGGGGTGGGAATGAGCAGTTCTTC.

This clonotype was seen more than once but under ten times. The rearrangement joins TRBV7-9 to TRBJ1-5; TRBD1 agrees at 9 bases. CDR1 is SEHNR, CDR2 FQNEAQ, per germline (reference sequence). The CDR3 spans 14 residues. V dropped 10 bases and J dropped 8; count of bases not matched to a gene: 12. The CDR3 protein is CATQGPDRGEPQHF. Written as DNA, the CDR3 is TGTGCCACCCAGGGTCCTGACAGGGGGGAGCCCCAGCATTTT.

This clonotype was counted a few times. The chain uses TRBV20-1 and TRBJ2-7, with 7 bases lining up with TRBD1. Germline V gene data show CDR1 as DFQATT and CDR2 as SNEGSKA (reference sequence). Germline trimming cut 5 bases from V and 2 bases from J; bases unmatched to any gene: 9. The length of the CDR3 is 14 residues. CDR3 amino acids: CSALTTGWPYEQYF. CDR3 in DNA: TGCAGTGCTCTTACGACAGGGTGGCCCTACGAGCAGTACTTC.

This clonotype showed up just a few times. This chain uses TRBV5-1 with TRBJ2-7; D gene ambiguous. The ends were cut back, 4 bases at V and 3 bases at J, with 17 bases in the middle. In germline, CDR1 is SGHRS, CDR2 YFSETQ. The CDR3 sequence is 15 residues long. CDR3 protein: CASSLGPQTHYEQYF. The DNA of the CDR3 is TGCGCCAGCAGCCTGGGTCCCCAAACGCACTACGAGCAGTACTTC. Looking up the rest from reference TRBV5-1 and TRBJ2-7 gives the full variable domain: KAGVTQTPRYLIKTRGQQVTLSCSPISGHRSVSWYQQTPGQGLQFLFEYFSETQRNKGNFPGRFSGRQFSNSRSEMNVSTLELGDSALYLCASSLGPQTHYEQYFGPGTRLTVT.

This clonotype was found many times. The V gene is TRBV5-5, the J gene TRBJ2-3; D possibly matches TRBD1 or TRBD2 (6 bases each). This CDR3 has 14 amino acids. Looked up from germline, CDR1 is SGHKS and CDR2 is YYEKEE (reference sequence). Trimming removed 0 bases from V and 5 bases from J, with 10 bases in between. CDR3 residues: CASSLGGGQDTQYF. The DNA for the CDR3 is TGTGCCAGCAGCTTGGGAGGGGGGCAAGATACGCAGTATTTT.

The chain links TRBV2 to TRBJ2-1; 10 bases map to TRBD2. This CDR3 comprises 18 residues. After removal of 6 bases from V and 0 bases from J, the junction contained 11 bases not matched to a gene. CDR1 is SNHLY, CDR2 FYNNEI, per germline. CDR3 in DNA: TGTGCCAGCAGGGGGGTAGCGGGAGGCCCTAGCTCCTACAATGAGCAGTTCTTC. Protein product: CASRGVAGGPSSYNEQFF. Using reference TRBV2 and TRBJ2-1 for the parts outside the CDR3, the full variable domain is EPEVTQTPSHQVTQMGQEVILRCVPISNHLYFYWYRQILGQKVEFLVSFYNNEISEKSEIFDDQFSVERPDGSNFTLKIRSTKLEDSAMYFCASRGVAGGPSSYNEQFFGPGTRLTVL.

This clonotype showed up just a few times. CDR3 DNA sequence: TGTGCCAGCACCCGAGGGGGGGGCGCGGATTCACCCCTCCACTTT. Translated, it gives CASTRGGGADSPLHF. The gene calls are TRBV7-6 and TRBJ1-6; D possibly corresponds to TRBD1 (6 bases). The CDR3 extends over 15 amino acids. Germline V gene sequence: CDR1 SGHVS, CDR2 FNYEAQ. V was trimmed by 7 bases and J by 8 bases, leaving 18 bases between them.

The chain carries TRBV30 and TRBJ1-1; D uncertain. The CDR3 contains 11 residues. CDR1 is GTSNPN, CDR2 SVGIG, per germline (reference sequence). Trimming removed 7 bases at V and 6 bases at J, with 12 bases between. CDR3 sequence reads: CAFWTGAEAFF. The CDR3 nucleotides are TGTGCCTTTTGGACTGGCGCTGAAGCTTTCTTT.

The sample holds a few counts of this clonotype. This rearrangement joins TRBV12-3 or TRBV12-4 to TRBJ2-5, with D tentatively TRBD2 (6 bases). This CDR3 is 13 amino acids long. V was shortened by 5 bases and J by 5 bases, with 12 bases between the two germline ends. The CDR3 nucleotides are TGTGCCAGCAGTCTCGGAGGGTGGGAGACCCAGTACTTC. Its protein product is CASSLGGWETQYF.

Only a few counts were recorded for this clonotype. The chain carries TRBV29-1 and TRBJ2-3; D is uncertain. CDR3 length: 13 amino acids. Trimming shortened V by 8 bases and J by 0 bases, and 12 bases separated the two germline ends. Looked up from germline, CDR1 is SQVTM and CDR2 is ANQGSEA. The DNA of the CDR3 is TGCAGCCCCTGCGACCTAAGCACAGATACGCAGTATTTT. This encodes CSPCDLSTDTQYF.

In DNA, the CDR3 is TGTGCCAGCTCGATCGGACTAGCGGGGATAAGCTCCTACAATGAGCAGTTCTTC. Translating gives CASSIGLAGISSYNEQFF. This rearrangement joins TRBV9 to TRBJ2-1, with 12 bases fitting TRBD2. J lost 0 bases, V lost 7 bases, and 11 bases had no gene match. Germline V gene lookup returns CDR1 SGDLS and CDR2 YYNGEE. This CDR3 has 18 residues.

This clonotype showed up just a few times. This chain joins TRBV27 and TRBJ2-7; D is perhaps TRBD1 or TRBD2 (5 bases each). V gave up 3 bases and J gave up 4 bases, with 10 bases separating them. The length of the CDR3 is 13 residues. CDR1 is MNHEY, CDR2 SMNVEV, per germline (reference sequence). CDR3 bases: TGTGCCAGCAGTTTCCAGAGGGGATACGAGCAGTACTTC. Protein sequence: CASSFQRGYEQYF.

This clonotype appeared many times. The chain is built from TRBV5-5 and TRBJ2-5; 9 bases map to TRBD1. Per the germline V gene, CDR1 is SGHKS and CDR2 is YYEKEE (reference sequence). V shed 4 bases and J 4 bases; nucleotides not matched to a gene: 8. This CDR3 spans 15 amino acids. CDR3 loop: CASSGRDRDPETQYF. In DNA, the CDR3 is TGTGCCAGCAGCGGACGGGACAGGGACCCAGAGACCCAGTACTTC.

CDR3 in amino acids: CASSLRRVLGNEQFF. The DNA of the CDR3 is TGTGCCAGCAGCCTTCGACGGGTTCTGGGGAATGAGCAGTTCTTC. The V and J genes are TRBV5-8 and TRBJ2-1; D is undetermined. With 4 bases removed from V and 7 bases from J, the gap between germline ends came to 18 bases. Germline CDR1 SGHTS, CDR2 YDEGEE. The CDR3 has 15 amino acids.

This clonotype was observed a handful of times. V is TRBV6-6 and J is TRBJ2-3, with D uncertain. Germline V gives CDR1 MNHNY, CDR2 SVGAGI (reference sequence). The V end was cut by 5 bases, the J end by 0 bases, with 21 bases between. This CDR3 has 18 amino acids. CDR3 nucleotide sequence: TGTGCCAGCAGTCTCACACTCTCCGTCCAGGTCAGCACAGATACGCAGTATTTT. Amino acid sequence: CASSLTLSVQVSTDTQYF.

The sample holds a few counts of this clonotype. This rearrangement joins TRBV24-1 to TRBJ2-7; D remains ambiguous. Germline lookup yields CDR1 KGHDR and CDR2 SFDVKD. V shed 3 bases and J shed 6 bases, with 8 bases lying between them. This CDR3 is 12 amino acids long. CDR3 coding DNA: TGTGCCACCAGTGATACCGGGTCCGAGCAGTACTTC. It encodes CATSDTGSEQYF.

This clonotype has more than one count but fewer than ten. The chain combines TRBV14 with TRBJ2-1, with TRBD1 identical over 11 bases. Germline V gene lookup returns CDR1 SGHDN and CDR2 FVKESK. With 1 base clipped from V and 0 bases from J, the junction kept 5 bases outside the gene matches. The CDR3 consists of 18 residues. CDR3 amino acids: CASSQVPGQGVSYNEQFF. CDR3 bases: TGTGCCAGCAGCCAAGTACCGGGACAGGGGGTCTCCTACAATGAGCAGTTCTTC.